The rows below give T cell receptor beta chains drawn from one sample of a study of cytomegalovirus exposure and HLA in healthy donors. Sequencing was performed with immunoSEQ multiplex PCR; in TCRdb, only in-frame clones are kept and a portion is missing. The sample has some 240,000 clones, almost 80% seen once; the top ten hold around 4%. Source material: PBMCs. The origin of the receptors is a male donor in good health and CMV-seronegative. Each CDR3 is given with its conserved first and last residue. The D gene is left open where the match is weak. Only part of the rows carry a size: once, few, many, or a class if the clone is expanded.

CDR3,DNA,size,V,D,J
CASSIVARGTEAFF,TGTGCCAGTAGTATCGTGGCCAGGGGCACTGAAGCTTTCTTT,NA,TRBV19,NA,TRBJ1-1
CASSGGQSTDTQYF,TGCGCCAGCAGCGGGGGACAGAGTACAGATACGCAGTATTTT,NA,TRBV5-1,TRBD1,TRBJ2-3
CASSLWGPGQGLYEQYF,TGTGCCAGCAGTTTATGGGGGCCTGGGCAGGGCCTCTACGAGCAGTACTTC,NA,TRBV28,NA,TRBJ2-7
CASLPQGSGQQYF,TGTGCCAGCTTACCGCAGGGTAGCGGACAGCAGTACTTC,NA,TRBV27,NA,TRBJ2-7
CASSLRLAGTGELFF,TGTGCCAGCAGCCTTAGACTAGCTGGCACCGGGGAGCTGTTTTTT,NA,TRBV9,TRBD2,TRBJ2-2
CASSVGPSLNTDTQYF,TGTGCCAGCAGCGTAGGCCCTAGCCTTAACACAGATACGCAGTATTTT,few,TRBV9,NA,TRBJ2-3
CASSIRGGPRNNEQFF,TGTGCCAGTAGTATACGAGGGGGACCACGGAACAATGAGCAGTTCTTC,NA,TRBV19,NA,TRBJ2-1
CASSFTGQAEATNEKLFF,TGCGCCAGCAGCTTCACTGGACAAGCCGAAGCAACTAATGAAAAACTGTTTTTT,NA,TRBV5-1,NA,TRBJ1-4
CASSGQGTVNTEAFF,TGTGCCAGCAGCGGACAAGGTACCGTGAACACTGAAGCTTTCTTT,NA,TRBV7-9,NA,TRBJ1-1
CASSLTNTYEQYF,TGTGCCAGCAGCTTAACCAACACGTACGAGCAGTACTTC,NA,TRBV7-9,NA,TRBJ2-7
CASSFDSGNPTGQYF,TGTGCCAGCAGCTTTGATTCCGGGAACCCTACCGGGCAGTACTTC,NA,TRBV5-4,NA,TRBJ2-7
CASGGGRDTQYF,TGCGCCAGCGGAGGCGGTCGAGATACGCAGTATTTT,NA,TRBV5-1,NA,TRBJ2-3
CASSGRAGDGYTF,TGTGCCAGCAGTGGCAGGGCGGGGGACGGCTACACCTTC,NA,TRBV2,NA,TRBJ1-2
CASTESRGFQGPQHF,TGTGCCAGCACCGAATCCAGGGGCTTTCAAGGACCCCAGCATTTT,NA,TRBV28,NA,TRBJ1-5
CASSRYHPRTDELGELFF,TGTGCCAGCAGTCGTTACCATCCCAGGACAGATGAGCTCGGGGAGCTGTTTTTT,few,TRBV25-1,NA,TRBJ2-2
CASSVRGNQPQHF,TGTGCCAGCAGCGTTCGGGGGAATCAGCCCCAGCATTTT,NA,TRBV7-2,NA,TRBJ1-5
CASSQDRGGDTQYF,TGCGCCAGCAGCCAAGACAGGGGTGGGGATACGCAGTATTTT,NA,TRBV4-1,NA,TRBJ2-3
CASSVELAGTDTQYF,TGTGCCAGCAGCGTAGAACTAGCGGGGACAGATACGCAGTATTTT,NA,TRBV9,TRBD2,TRBJ2-3
CASSPCRLTGGSNQPQHF,TGTGCCAGCAGCCCTTGTCGGCTGACAGGGGGTAGCAATCAGCCCCAGCATTTT,NA,TRBV21-1,NA,TRBJ1-5
CASSDEQGTKGCTF,TGTGCCAGCAGTGACGAGCAGGGAACGAAGGGCTGCACCTTC,NA,TRBV6-1,NA,TRBJ1-2
CASSQGLSYNEQFF,TGTGCCAGTAGCCAGGGGTTGTCCTACAATGAGCAGTTCTTC,few,TRBV19,NA,TRBJ2-1
CASSVALEPSYEQYF,TGCGCCAGCAGCGTAGCCCTAGAGCCCTCCTACGAGCAGTACTTC,NA,TRBV5-1,NA,TRBJ2-7
CASSQMDRVCNQPQHF,TGCGCCAGCAGTCAAATGGACAGGGTGTGCAATCAGCCCCAGCATTTT,NA,TRBV23-1,TRBD1,TRBJ1-5
CASSLAAGHTEAFF,TGTGCCAGCAGCTTAGCAGCAGGCCACACTGAAGCTTTCTTT,NA,TRBV11-1,NA,TRBJ1-1
CASSLGRQGETQYF,TGTGCCAGCAGCTTGGGTCGGCAGGGGGAGACCCAGTACTTC,NA,TRBV5-4,NA,TRBJ2-5
CASSWGDGEAFF,TGCGCCAGCAGCTGGGGGGACGGTGAAGCTTTCTTT,NA,TRBV5-1,NA,TRBJ1-1
CAISRGQLLAKNIQYF,TGTGCCATCAGTAGGGGACAGCTACTAGCCAAAAACATTCAGTACTTC,NA,TRBV10-3,TRBD1,TRBJ2-4
CASSPGTGIQPQHF,TGTGCCAGCAGTCCCGGGACAGGGATTCAGCCCCAGCATTTT,NA,TRBV6-1,TRBD1,TRBJ1-5
CASSQGSRENTEAFF,TGTGCCAGCAGCCAGGGGAGCCGGGAGAACACTGAAGCTTTCTTT,few,TRBV4-2,NA,TRBJ1-1
CASRVRDFYNEQFF,TGTGCCAGTAGGGTGCGGGATTTCTACAATGAGCAGTTCTTC,NA,TRBV19,NA,TRBJ2-1
CASSLVAGGWEQYF,TGCGCCAGCAGCTTGGTGGCAGGAGGGTGGGAGCAGTACTTC,NA,TRBV5-1,NA,TRBJ2-7
CASSTRQGSYEQYF,TGCGCCAGCAGCACAAGACAGGGCTCCTACGAGCAGTACTTC,few,TRBV5-1,TRBD1,TRBJ2-7
CASLRTGDTEAFF,TGTGCCAGCCTTAGGACAGGGGATACTGAAGCTTTCTTT,NA,TRBV19,TRBD1,TRBJ1-1
CASSLDRGPDTQYF,TGTGCCAGCAGTTTGGACAGGGGTCCGGATACGCAGTATTTT,NA,TRBV27,TRBD1,TRBJ2-3
CASSQESRGSEQYF,TGCGCCAGCAGCCAAGAATCCCGGGGGAGCGAGCAGTACTTC,NA,TRBV4-1,NA,TRBJ2-7
CASKYRENYGYTF,TGTGCCAGTAAATACAGGGAGAACTATGGCTACACCTTC,few,TRBV19,NA,TRBJ1-2
CSVNDPGVEAFF,TGCAGCGTTAATGACCCAGGGGTGGAAGCTTTCTTT,NA,TRBV29-1,NA,TRBJ1-1